This is a list of T cell receptor beta chains from one sample in a study of blood T cell repertoires in COVID-19. The assay was immunoSEQ multiplex PCR, and TCRdb's table has in-frame clones only and misses some. The sample holds 75,000 to 95,000 clones, around 67% seen once. Sequencing was carried out using peripheral blood. The receptors shown here come from an older woman in a cohort sampled during active or convalescent COVID-19. The CDR3 runs from the conserved cysteine through the conserved F or W. D genes are given only for firm matches. Clone size is not always given. Where it is, it says once, few, many or a class for expanded clones.

cdr3_nt cdr3_aa d_call clone_size j_call v_call
TGTGCCAGCAGCCAGGGGGGAGCCGGGACAGGTGAAGAGACCCAGTACTTC CASSQGGAGTGEETQYF TRBD1 . TRBJ2-5 TRBV4-2
TGCGCCAGCAGTGACGGGACAGGGGGCGTTGAGCAGTTCTTC CASSDGTGGVEQFF TRBD1 few TRBJ2-1 TRBV10-2
TGTGCCAGCAGCCCCCATAATGAAAAACTGTTTTTT CASSPHNEKLFF . . TRBJ1-4 TRBV3-1/TRBV3-2
TGTGCCAGCAGCTTATATCGGGGAATAACCTACGAGCAGTACTTC CASSLYRGITYEQYF . . TRBJ2-7 TRBV11-1
TGTGCCAGCAGTTATCGGGGGGGAACCTACAATGAGCAGTTCTTC CASSYRGGTYNEQFF TRBD2 . TRBJ2-1 TRBV6-5
TGTGCCAGCAGTGAAGGGACAGCTAGCACAGATACGCAGTATTTT CASSEGTASTDTQYF . . TRBJ2-3 TRBV2
TGTGCCACCAGTGGTCCGGGACAGCAGTATTTT CATSGPGQQYF . few TRBJ2-3 TRBV24-1
TGTGCCAGCACGAGGCAGGGTGGTACTGAAGCTTTCTTT CASTRQGGTEAFF . . TRBJ1-1 TRBV6-5
TGTGCCAGCAGCGTCCGGGACAGCCGTTACGAGCAGTACTTC CASSVRDSRYEQYF TRBD1 . TRBJ2-7 TRBV7-8
TGTGCCAGCAGCGATACCGGGAAAAGGGGCTACACCTTC CASSDTGKRGYTF . once TRBJ1-2 TRBV7-9
TGCGCCAGCAGCTTTGGCCCGACAGGGGCCATGGATCAGCCCCAGCATTTT CASSFGPTGAMDQPQHF TRBD1 . TRBJ1-5 TRBV5-1
TGTGCCAGCAGCTTTTATAGCCCTAGCACAGATACGCAGTATTTT CASSFYSPSTDTQYF . . TRBJ2-3 TRBV7-9
TGTGCCAGCAGCTTGGACGCGTCCTACTCTGGAAACACCATATATTTT CASSLDASYSGNTIYF . few TRBJ1-3 TRBV5-6
TGTGCCAGCAGTTCTTGGACTGCGAACACCGGGGAGCTGTTTTTT CASSSWTANTGELFF . . TRBJ2-2 TRBV6-5
TGTGCCAGCAGTGAACAGACTAGCGGGGGGATAACCACCTACAATGAGCAGTTCTTC CASSEQTSGGITTYNEQFF TRBD2 . TRBJ2-1 TRBV2
TGTGCCAGCAGCTCGCGCGGACAGGGCTGGGGGAAGACCCAGTACTTC CASSSRGQGWGKTQYF TRBD1 . TRBJ2-5 TRBV11-1
TGTGCCAGCAGCTTAATTAACAGGGGGAGCTATGGCTACACCTTC CASSLINRGSYGYTF TRBD1 once TRBJ1-2 TRBV7-9
TGTGCCAGTATGGGAGAGGGCACCGGGGAGCTGTTTTTT CASMGEGTGELFF . . TRBJ2-2 TRBV19
TGTGCCAGCAGCTTGTCTCCAGAGCGGGGGGGCGAACTATACAATGAGCAGTTCTTC CASSLSPERGGELYNEQFF TRBD2 . TRBJ2-1 TRBV5-6
TGTGCCAGCAGTTATGCGGGGCCGGGCTACGAGCAGTACTTC CASSYAGPGYEQYF . . TRBJ2-7 TRBV6-2/TRBV6-3
TGTGCCAGCAGCCAAAAATCCGGGACAGGGGGCTTTTTTCTCGAAAAACTGTTTTTT CASSQKSGTGGFFLEKLFF TRBD1 . TRBJ1-4 TRBV3-1/TRBV3-2
TGCGCCAGCAGCTTGGACAGGGCTGGGGCCAACGTCCTGACTTTC CASSLDRAGANVLTF . once TRBJ2-6 TRBV5-1
TGTGCCAGAAGCTTGGCCGTGACAGGAGATAACTATGGCTACACCTTC CARSLAVTGDNYGYTF . . TRBJ1-2 TRBV5-3
TGTGCCAGCAGCGCCGGACAGGGGGTAATACGTGAGCAGTACTTC CASSAGQGVIREQYF TRBD1 . TRBJ2-7 TRBV11-2
TGTGCCAGCAGCCAAGCGAGCCAGGGAAACATTCAGTACTTC CASSQASQGNIQYF . . TRBJ2-4 TRBV4-2
TGTGCCAGTAGCCCCCAGGGGACAGGGCAAGAAAAACTGTTTTTT CASSPQGTGQEKLFF TRBD1 . TRBJ1-4 TRBV19
TGTGCCAGTAGACAAAGGGCAGGGGCCTACGAGCAGTACTTC CASRQRAGAYEQYF . . TRBJ2-7 TRBV19
TGTGCCAGTGGGGGCAGAGTGAATGAAAAACTGTTTTTT CASGGRVNEKLFF . few TRBJ1-4 TRBV19